The 17 T cell receptor beta chains given below trace back to one sample, sequenced in a study of CD8 T cells in ankylosing spondylitis. TCRdb re-derived calls from the 5' RACE reads in MiXCR, one entry per CDR3 protein. Among about 90,000 distinct CDR3 sequences listed, roughly 30% were seen once. The specimen was blood, either unsorted or a sorted T cell fraction (not recorded which). These receptors came from a male donor with ankylosing spondylitis or in good health (not recorded which).

This clonotype was seen only a few times. V gene TRBV24-1 combines with J gene TRBJ2-1; the match to TRBD2 covers 8 bases. This CDR3 has 15 amino acids. V trimming: 4 bases; J trimming: 7 bases; junction bases outside the gene matches: 8. Germline V gene data show CDR1 as KGHDR and CDR2 as SFDVKD. This chain's CDR3 is CATSESYGGGNEQFF. In DNA, the CDR3 is TGTGCCACCAGTGAGTCATACGGGGGGGGGAATGAGCAGTTCTTC.

The chain has TRBV12-3 or TRBV12-4 and TRBJ2-7, with D perhaps TRBD2 (6 bases). The CDR3 runs 13 residues. Trimming pared 0 bases from V and 4 bases from J, leaving 7 bases between. The CDR3 bases are TGTGCCAGCAGTTTAGCTAGCGGATACGAGCAGTACTTC. This translates into CASSLASGYEQYF.

This chain uses TRBV7-9 with TRBJ1-1; D is possibly TRBD1 (5 bases). Germline loops: CDR1 SEHNR, CDR2 FQNEAQ (reference sequence). This CDR3 has 15 amino acids. V lost 0 bases and J 3 bases, leaving 11 bases between the germline ends. In DNA, the CDR3 is TGTGCCAGCAGCTTAGCGTATGGGACGGACACTGAAGCTTTCTTT. Translation: CASSLAYGTDTEAFF.

This clonotype was seen more than once but under ten times. The CDR3 region has the DNA TGCAGTGCTAGAGAGGGCGGGGCTACCTACGAGCAGTACTTC. This encodes CSAREGGATYEQYF. This chain links TRBV20-1 with TRBJ2-7, with D possibly being TRBD2 (6 bases). CDR1 is DFQATT and CDR2 is SNEGSKA in the germline V gene (reference sequence). The CDR3 is made up of 14 amino acids. Deletions cut 0 bases from V and 2 bases from J, with 11 bases between.

This clonotype was seen once. J is TRBJ2-1 and V is TRBV20-1; 11 nucleotides match TRBD1. Germline CDR1 is DFQATT and CDR2 is SNEGSKA (reference sequence). J gave up 4 bases and V 3 bases, and 17 bases lay outside the gene matches. This CDR3 is built from 19 residues. The CDR3 DNA reads TGCAGTGCTAGGCACGGGACAGGGGGTACTGGAGGATCATACAATGAGCAGTTCTTC. Residues: CSARHGTGGTGGSYNEQFF.

The chain combines TRBV12-3 or TRBV12-4 with TRBJ2-3; 8 bases are a match to TRBD2. The CDR3 consists of 19 residues. The V gene end was trimmed by 6 bases and the J gene end by 1 base; junction bases not matched to a gene: 18. The CDR3 sequence: CASRVSFLVAGRRTDTQYF. In DNA form, the CDR3 reads TGTGCCAGCAGGGTCTCCTTTCTCGTAGCGGGGCGACGCACAGATACGCAGTATTTT.

The chain combines TRBV12-3 or TRBV12-4 with TRBJ2-7; the match to TRBD1 covers 9 bases. Trimming at V came to 6 bases and at J to 7 bases, leaving 16 bases not matched to a gene. This CDR3 contains 16 residues. The chain's CDR3 is CASSPQTGGPVSEQYF. The CDR3 region has the DNA TGTGCCAGCAGCCCACAGACAGGGGGGCCTGTTAGTGAGCAGTACTTC.

This clonotype was seen more than once but under ten times. The chain has TRBV20-1 and TRBJ2-3, with D tentatively TRBD1 or TRBD2 (6 bases each). The V end was cut by 0 bases, the J end by 1 base, with 20 bases between. Germline CDR1 DFQATT, CDR2 SNEGSKA (reference sequence). The CDR3 consists of 18 residues. For the CDR3, the DNA is TGCAGTGCTAGAGATCTAGTTGGAGGGGGAAGGGGCACAGATACGCAGTATTTT. As protein: CSARDLVGGGRGTDTQYF.

The chain has TRBV20-1 and TRBJ2-2; TRBD1 matches at 8 bases. V trimming: 5 bases; J trimming: 5 bases; junction bases outside the gene matches: 7. The CDR3 is 14 residues long. The germline CDR1 and CDR2 sequences are DFQATT and SNEGSKA (reference sequence). CDR3 protein: CSAGGQGPTGELFF. The CDR3 DNA reads TGCAGTGCTGGAGGACAGGGTCCGACCGGGGAGCTGTTTTTT.

The chain employs TRBV5-1 and TRBJ2-7; 10 nucleotides agree with TRBD1. Germline CDR1 and CDR2: SGHRS and YFSETQ. The V gene end was trimmed by 2 bases and the J gene end by 3 bases; junction bases not matched to a gene: 5. The CDR3 extends over 15 amino acids. The CDR3 DNA sequence: TGCGCCAGCAGCTTCGACAGGGGGCCCGGCTACGAGCAGTACGTC. Translation: CASSFDRGPGYEQYV.

This clonotype was counted ten times or more. The chain's CDR3 is CAIQGGRNNEQFF. CDR3 DNA: TGTGCCATCCAAGGCGGCAGGAACAATGAGCAGTTCTTC. The rearrangement joins TRBV15 to TRBJ2-1, with D uncertain. Germline values: CDR1 LNHNV, CDR2 YYDKDF (reference sequence). The CDR3 is 13 amino acids. The germline V and J ends were trimmed by 10 bases and 5 bases, with 15 bases remaining between them.

The genes are TRBV20-1 and TRBJ2-1; the D is unclear. The CDR3 is 13 amino acids. CDR1 and CDR2 (germline): DFQATT, SNEGSKA (reference sequence). Trimming stripped 2 bases from V and 3 bases from J, with 8 bases between. CDR3: CSARLGYYNEQFF. Written as DNA, the CDR3 is TGCAGTGCTAGATTAGGCTACTACAATGAGCAGTTCTTC.

A few counts support this clonotype. This chain joins TRBV12-3 or TRBV12-4 and TRBJ2-7, with 10 positions matching TRBD1. This CDR3 is 12 amino acids long. Losses at the gene ends were 6 bases for V and 5 bases for J; bases not matched to a gene: 1. The CDR3 nucleotides read TGTGCCAGCAGGGGGACAGGGGACGAGCAGTACTTC. Translated: CASRGTGDEQYF.

The table lists this clonotype with a few counts. The chain recombines TRBV24-1 with TRBJ2-3; D call uncertain. Germline CDR1 KGHDR, CDR2 SFDVKD. The ends were cut back, 6 bases at V and 6 bases at J, with 15 bases in the middle. This CDR3 is built from 14 residues. CDR3 sequence reads: CATSPDMAPDTQYF. The CDR3 coding sequence is TGTGCCACCAGTCCTGACATGGCCCCGGATACGCAGTATTTT.

The CDR3 DNA sequence: TGCGCCAGCAGTAACCTGGACGGATACTACGAGCAGTACTTC. Its translation: CASSNLDGYYEQYF. V is TRBV5-1 and J is TRBJ2-7, with D unresolved. The CDR3 spans 14 residues. Germline V gene data show CDR1 as SGHRS and CDR2 as YFSETQ. V gave up 5 bases and J gave up 3 bases, with 15 bases separating them.

The chain recombines TRBV9 with TRBJ2-7, with TRBD1 identical over 9 bases. The CDR3 contains 14 residues. CDR1 is SGDLS and CDR2 is YYNGEE in the germline V gene. The V gene end was trimmed by 6 bases and the J gene end by 5 bases; junction bases not matched to a gene: 9. CDR3 in DNA: TGTGCCAGCAACGATCGGGACAGGGTGGACGAGCAGTACGTC. Its protein product is CASNDRDRVDEQYV.

This clonotype has only a few counts. The chain joins TRBV7-7 to TRBJ2-2, with D perhaps being TRBD1 or TRBD2 (5 bases each). The CDR3 runs 14 residues. Trimming took off 1 base at V and 5 bases at J, with 8 bases between the two ends. Germline loops: CDR1 SSHAT, CDR2 FNYEAQ (reference sequence). CDR3 sequence reads: CASSLGGATGELFF. In nucleotides, the CDR3 is TGTGCCAGCAGCTTAGGAGGGGCGACCGGGGAGCTGTTTTTT.